By frequency in the sample, the clone carrying this TCR beta chain is medium-sized. Trimming stripped 2 bases from V and 2 bases from J, with 10 bases between. CDR3 size: 15 residues. CDR1 and CDR2 (germline): LNHDA, SQIVND (reference sequence). Profiling relied on immunoSEQ multiplex PCR, and the TCRdb table lists in-frame clones only, not all of them. Of tens of thousands of clones listed, 83% are singletons. Treatment: randomized to nivolumab then ipilimumab (arm A) or the reverse (arm B). PBMC sorting kept live CD3+CD8+ cells without CD19 or CD56. This record comes from a study of sequential checkpoint blockade in melanoma.

This specimen consisted of CD8+ T cells sorted from blood (inferred from file names), obtained from a patient given nivolumab and ipilimumab in sequence. The chain is built from TRBV19 and TRBJ1-5; D might be TRBD1 (5 bases). The source is a human donor with melanoma. The CDR3 loop reads CASSISRVGNQPQHF. The CDR3 bases are TGTGCCAGTAGTATATCCAGGGTAGGCAATCAGCCCCAGCATTTT.